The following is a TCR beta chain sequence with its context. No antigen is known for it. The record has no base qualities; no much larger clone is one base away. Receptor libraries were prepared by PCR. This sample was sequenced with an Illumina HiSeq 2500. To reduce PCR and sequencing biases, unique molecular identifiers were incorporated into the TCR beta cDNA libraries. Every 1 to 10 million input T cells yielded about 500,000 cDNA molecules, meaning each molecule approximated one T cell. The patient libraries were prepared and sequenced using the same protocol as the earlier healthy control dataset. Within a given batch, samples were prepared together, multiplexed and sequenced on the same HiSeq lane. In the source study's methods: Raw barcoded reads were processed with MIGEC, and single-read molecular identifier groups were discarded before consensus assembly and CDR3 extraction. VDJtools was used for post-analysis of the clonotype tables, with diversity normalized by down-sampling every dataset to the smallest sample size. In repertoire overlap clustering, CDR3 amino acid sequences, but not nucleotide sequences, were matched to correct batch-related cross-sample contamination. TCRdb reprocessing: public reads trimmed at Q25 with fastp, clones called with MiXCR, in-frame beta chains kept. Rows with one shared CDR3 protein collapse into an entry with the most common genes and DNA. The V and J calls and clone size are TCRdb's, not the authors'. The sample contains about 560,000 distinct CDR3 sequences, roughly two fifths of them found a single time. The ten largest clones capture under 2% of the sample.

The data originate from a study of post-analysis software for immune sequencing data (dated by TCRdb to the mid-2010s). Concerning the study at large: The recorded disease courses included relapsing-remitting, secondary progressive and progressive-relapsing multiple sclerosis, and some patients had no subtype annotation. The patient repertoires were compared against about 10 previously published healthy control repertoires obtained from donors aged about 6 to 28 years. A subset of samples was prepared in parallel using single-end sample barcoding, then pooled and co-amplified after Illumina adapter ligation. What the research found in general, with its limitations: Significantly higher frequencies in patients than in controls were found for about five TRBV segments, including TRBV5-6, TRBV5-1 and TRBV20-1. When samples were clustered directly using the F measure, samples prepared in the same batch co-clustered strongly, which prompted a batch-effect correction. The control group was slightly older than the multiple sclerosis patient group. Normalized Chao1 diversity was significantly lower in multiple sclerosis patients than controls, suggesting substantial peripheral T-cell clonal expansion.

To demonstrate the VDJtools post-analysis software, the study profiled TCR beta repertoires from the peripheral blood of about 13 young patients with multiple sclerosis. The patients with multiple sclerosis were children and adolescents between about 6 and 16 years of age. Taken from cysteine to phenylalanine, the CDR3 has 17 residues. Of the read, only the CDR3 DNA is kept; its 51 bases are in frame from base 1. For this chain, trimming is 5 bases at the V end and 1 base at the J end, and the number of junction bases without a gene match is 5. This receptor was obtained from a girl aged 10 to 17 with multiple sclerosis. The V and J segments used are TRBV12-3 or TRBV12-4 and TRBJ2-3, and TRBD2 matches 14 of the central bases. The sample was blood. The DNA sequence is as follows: TGTGCCAGCAGTCCTGGACTAGCGGGGGGCGGCACAGATACGCAGTATTTT. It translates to CASSPGLAGGGTDTQYF.